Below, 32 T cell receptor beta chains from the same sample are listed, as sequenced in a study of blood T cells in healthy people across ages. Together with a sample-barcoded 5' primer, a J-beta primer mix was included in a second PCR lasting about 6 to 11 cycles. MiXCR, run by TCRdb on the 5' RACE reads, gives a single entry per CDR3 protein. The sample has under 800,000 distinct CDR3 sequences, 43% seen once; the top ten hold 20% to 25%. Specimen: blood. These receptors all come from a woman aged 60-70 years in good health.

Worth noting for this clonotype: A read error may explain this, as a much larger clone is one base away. The DNA for the CDR3 is TGTGCCAGCAGCTTAGATAACGTTGGAGGATCCCACGAGCAGTACTTC. It is translated as CASSLDNVGGSHEQYF. This chain links TRBV7-2 with TRBJ2-7; D may be TRBD2 (5 bases). The germline V gene has CDR1 SGHTA and CDR2 FQGNSA. The ends were cut back, 1 base at V and 5 bases at J, with 18 bases in the middle. The CDR3 covers 16 residues.

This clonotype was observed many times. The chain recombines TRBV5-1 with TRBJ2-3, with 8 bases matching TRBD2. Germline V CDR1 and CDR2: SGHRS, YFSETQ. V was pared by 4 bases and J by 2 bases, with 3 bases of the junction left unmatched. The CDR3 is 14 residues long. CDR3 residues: CASSRGLDTDTQYF. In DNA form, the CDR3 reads TGCGCCAGCAGCCGGGGACTAGACACAGATACGCAGTATTTT.

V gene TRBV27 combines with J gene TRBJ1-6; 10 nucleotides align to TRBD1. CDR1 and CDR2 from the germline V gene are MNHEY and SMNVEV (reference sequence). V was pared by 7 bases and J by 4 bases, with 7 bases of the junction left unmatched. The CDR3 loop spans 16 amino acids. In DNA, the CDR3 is TGTGCCAGCATGGGGGACAGGGGATCATATAATTCACCCCTCCACTTT. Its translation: CASMGDRGSYNSPLHF.

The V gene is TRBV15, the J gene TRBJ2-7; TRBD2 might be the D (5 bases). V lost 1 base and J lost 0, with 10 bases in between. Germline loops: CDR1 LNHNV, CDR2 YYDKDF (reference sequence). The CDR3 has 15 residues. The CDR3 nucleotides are TGTGCCACCAGCAGAGTACCGGCGGGCTCCTACGAGCAGTACTTC. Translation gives CATSRVPAGSYEQYF. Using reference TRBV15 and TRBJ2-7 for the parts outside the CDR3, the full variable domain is DAMVIQNPRYQVTQFGKPVTLSCSQTLNHNVMYWYQQKSSQAPKLLFHYYDKDFNNEADTPDNFQSRRPNTSFCFLDIRSPGLGDTAMYLCATSRVPAGSYEQYFGPGTRLTVT.

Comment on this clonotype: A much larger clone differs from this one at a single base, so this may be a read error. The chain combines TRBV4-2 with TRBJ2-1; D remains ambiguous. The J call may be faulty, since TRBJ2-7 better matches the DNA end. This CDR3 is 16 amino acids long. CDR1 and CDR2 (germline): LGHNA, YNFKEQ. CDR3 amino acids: CASSQELLVPYNEQYF. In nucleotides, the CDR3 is TGTGCCAGCAGCCAAGAGCTTCTAGTCCCCTACAATGAGCAGTACTTC.

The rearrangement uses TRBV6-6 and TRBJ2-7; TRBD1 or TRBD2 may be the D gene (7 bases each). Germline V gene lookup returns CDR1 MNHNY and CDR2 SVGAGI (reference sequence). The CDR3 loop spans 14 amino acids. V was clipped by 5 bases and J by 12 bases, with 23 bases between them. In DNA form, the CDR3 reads TGTGCCAGCAGTAATGCGCGGCAGGGGGGGTCCGGGTACTTC. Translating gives CASSNARQGGSGYF.

CDR3 sequence reads: CASKAGQGYEQYF. CDR3 DNA sequence: TGTGCCAGCAAAGCGGGACAGGGGTACGAGCAGTACTTC. The J gene is TRBJ2-7, the V gene TRBV6-6; 10 nucleotides agree with TRBD1. The CDR3 is 13 amino acids. V shed 7 bases and J 4 bases; nucleotides not matched to a gene: 4. CDR1 and CDR2 (germline): MNHNY, SVGAGI (reference sequence).

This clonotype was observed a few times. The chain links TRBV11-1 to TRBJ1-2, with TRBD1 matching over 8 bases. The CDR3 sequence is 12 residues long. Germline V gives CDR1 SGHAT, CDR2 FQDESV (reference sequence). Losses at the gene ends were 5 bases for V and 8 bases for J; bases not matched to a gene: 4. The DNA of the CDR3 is TGTGCCAGCAGCCTGTGGACAGGGGGCTACACCTTC. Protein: CASSLWTGGYTF.

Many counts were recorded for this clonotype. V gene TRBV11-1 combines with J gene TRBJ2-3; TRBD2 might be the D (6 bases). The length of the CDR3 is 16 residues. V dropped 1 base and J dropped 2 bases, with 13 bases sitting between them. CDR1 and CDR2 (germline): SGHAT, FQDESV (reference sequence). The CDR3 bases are TGTGCCAGCAGCTTAGGGGACTGGATTATCACAGATACGCAGTATTTT. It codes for CASSLGDWIITDTQYF.

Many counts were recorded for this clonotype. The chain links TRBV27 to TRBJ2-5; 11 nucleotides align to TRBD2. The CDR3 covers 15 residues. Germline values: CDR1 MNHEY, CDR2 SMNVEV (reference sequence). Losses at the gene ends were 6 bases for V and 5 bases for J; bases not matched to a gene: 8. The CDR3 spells CASRHTSGSGETQYF. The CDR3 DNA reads TGTGCCAGCAGACACACTAGCGGGAGCGGCGAGACCCAGTACTTC.

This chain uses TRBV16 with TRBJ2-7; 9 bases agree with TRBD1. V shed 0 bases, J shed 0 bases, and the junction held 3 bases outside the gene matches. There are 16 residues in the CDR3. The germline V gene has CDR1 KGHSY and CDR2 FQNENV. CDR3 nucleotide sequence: TGTGCCAGCAGCCAATCCCAGGGACAGGGCTCCTACGAGCAGTACTTC. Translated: CASSQSQGQGSYEQYF.

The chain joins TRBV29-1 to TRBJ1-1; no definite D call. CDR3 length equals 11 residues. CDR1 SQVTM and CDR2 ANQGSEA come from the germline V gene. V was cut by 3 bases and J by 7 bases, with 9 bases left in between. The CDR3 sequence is CSVEFQIEAFF. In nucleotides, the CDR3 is TGCAGCGTTGAGTTTCAGATTGAAGCTTTCTTT.

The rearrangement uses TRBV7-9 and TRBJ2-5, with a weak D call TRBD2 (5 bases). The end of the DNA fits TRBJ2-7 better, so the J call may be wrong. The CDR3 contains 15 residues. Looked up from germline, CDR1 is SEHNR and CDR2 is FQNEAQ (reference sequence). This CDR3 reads CASSLSGLVRDEQYF. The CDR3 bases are TGTGCCAGCAGCTTAAGCGGCCTCGTAAGAGACGAGCAGTACTTC.

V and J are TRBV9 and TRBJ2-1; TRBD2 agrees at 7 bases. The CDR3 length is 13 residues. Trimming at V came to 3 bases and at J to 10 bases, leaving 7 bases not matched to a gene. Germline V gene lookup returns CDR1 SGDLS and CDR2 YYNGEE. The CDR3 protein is CASSGSFGGEQFF. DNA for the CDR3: TGTGCCAGCAGCGGGTCTTTCGGGGGGGAGCAGTTCTTC.

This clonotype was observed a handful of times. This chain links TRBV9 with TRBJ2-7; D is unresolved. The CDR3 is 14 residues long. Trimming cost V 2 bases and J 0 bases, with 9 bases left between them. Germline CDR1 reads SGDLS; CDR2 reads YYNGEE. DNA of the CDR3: TGTGCCAGCAGCGTTGACTCGAGCTCCTACGAGCAGTACTTC. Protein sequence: CASSVDSSSYEQYF.

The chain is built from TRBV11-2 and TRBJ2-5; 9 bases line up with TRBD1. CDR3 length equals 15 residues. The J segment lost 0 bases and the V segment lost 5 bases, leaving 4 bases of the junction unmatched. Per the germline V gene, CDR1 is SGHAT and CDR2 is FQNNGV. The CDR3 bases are TGTGCCAGCAGCCCTGACAGGGGGTACCAAGAGACCCAGTACTTC. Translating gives CASSPDRGYQETQYF.

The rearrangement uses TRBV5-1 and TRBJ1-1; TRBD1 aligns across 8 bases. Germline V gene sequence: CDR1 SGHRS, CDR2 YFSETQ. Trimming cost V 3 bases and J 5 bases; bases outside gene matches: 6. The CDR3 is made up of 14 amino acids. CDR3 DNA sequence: TGCGCCAGCAGCTGGACAGGGAAGAGGACTGAAGCTTTCTTT. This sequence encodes CASSWTGKRTEAFF.

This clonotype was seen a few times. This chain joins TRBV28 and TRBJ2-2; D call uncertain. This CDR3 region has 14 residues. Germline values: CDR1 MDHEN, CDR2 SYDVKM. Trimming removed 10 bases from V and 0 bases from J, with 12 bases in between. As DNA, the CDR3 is TGTGCCACCGAGCAGAGCGCGAACACCGGGGAGCTGTTTTTT. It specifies CATEQSANTGELFF.

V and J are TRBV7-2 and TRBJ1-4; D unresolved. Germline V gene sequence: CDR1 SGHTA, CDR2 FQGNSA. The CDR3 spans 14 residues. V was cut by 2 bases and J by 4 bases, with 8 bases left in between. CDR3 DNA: TGTGCCAGCAGCTTACCCGGGAATAATGAAAAACTGTTTTTT. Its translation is CASSLPGNNEKLFF. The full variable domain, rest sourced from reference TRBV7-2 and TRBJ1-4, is GAGVSQSPSNKVTEKGKDVELRCDPISGHTALYWYRQSLGQGLEFLIYFQGNSAPDKSGLPSDRFSAERTGGSVSTLTIQRTQQEDSAVYLCASSLPGNNEKLFFGSGTQLSVL.

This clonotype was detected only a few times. In nucleotides, the CDR3 is TGCAGCGTCGGGGACAGCACCGATGGCTACACCTTC. Its translation is CSVGDSTDGYTF. The J gene is TRBJ1-2, the V gene TRBV29-1; TRBD1 aligns across 7 bases. The V gene's germline CDR1 is SQVTM and CDR2 ANQGSEA. The CDR3 is made up of 12 amino acids. Trimming at V came to 6 bases and at J to 6 bases, leaving 7 bases not matched to a gene.

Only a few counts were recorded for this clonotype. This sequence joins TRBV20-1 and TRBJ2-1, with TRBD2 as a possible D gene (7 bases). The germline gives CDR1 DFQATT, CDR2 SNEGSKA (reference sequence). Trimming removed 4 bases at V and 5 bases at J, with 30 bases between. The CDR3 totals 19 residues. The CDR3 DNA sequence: TGCAGTGCTAATGGGGGCCCTCGGGACCAGCGGGATTTAAACAATGAGCAGTTCTTC. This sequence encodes CSANGGPRDQRDLNNEQFF.

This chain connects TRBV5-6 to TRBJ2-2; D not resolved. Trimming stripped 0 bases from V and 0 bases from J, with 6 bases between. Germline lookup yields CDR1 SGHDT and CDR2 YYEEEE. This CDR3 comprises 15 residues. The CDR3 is CASSLAFANTGELFF. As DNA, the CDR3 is TGTGCCAGCAGCTTGGCGTTCGCGAACACCGGGGAGCTGTTTTTT.

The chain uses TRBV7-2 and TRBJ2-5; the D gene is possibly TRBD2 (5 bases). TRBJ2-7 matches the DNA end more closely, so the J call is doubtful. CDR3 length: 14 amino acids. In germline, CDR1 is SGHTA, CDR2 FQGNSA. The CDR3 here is CASSPSTGWGEQYF. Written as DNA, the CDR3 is TGTGCCAGCAGCCCTTCGACGGGATGGGGCGAGCAGTACTTC.

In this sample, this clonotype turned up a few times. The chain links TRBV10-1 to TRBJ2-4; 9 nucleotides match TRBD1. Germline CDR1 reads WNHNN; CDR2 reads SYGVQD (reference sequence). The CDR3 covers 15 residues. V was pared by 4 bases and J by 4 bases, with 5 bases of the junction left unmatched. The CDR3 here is CASSGGQGSKNIQYF. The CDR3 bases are TGCGCCAGCAGTGGAGGACAGGGGTCAAAAAACATTCAGTACTTC.

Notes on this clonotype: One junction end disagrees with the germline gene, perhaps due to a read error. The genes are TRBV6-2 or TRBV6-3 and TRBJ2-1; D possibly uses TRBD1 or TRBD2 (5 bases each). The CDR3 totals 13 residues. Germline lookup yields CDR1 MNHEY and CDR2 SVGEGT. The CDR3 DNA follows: TGTGCCAGCAGGACGACAGACTACCATGAGCAGTTCTTC. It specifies CASRTTDYHEQFF.

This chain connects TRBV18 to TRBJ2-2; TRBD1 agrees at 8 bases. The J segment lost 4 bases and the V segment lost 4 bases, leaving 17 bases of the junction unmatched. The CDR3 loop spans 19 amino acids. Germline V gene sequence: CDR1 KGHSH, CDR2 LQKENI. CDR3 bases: TGTGCCAGCTCACTTAACGGCGTAGTGAGGACAGGGATCACCGGGGAGCTGTTTTTT. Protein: CASSLNGVVRTGITGELFF.

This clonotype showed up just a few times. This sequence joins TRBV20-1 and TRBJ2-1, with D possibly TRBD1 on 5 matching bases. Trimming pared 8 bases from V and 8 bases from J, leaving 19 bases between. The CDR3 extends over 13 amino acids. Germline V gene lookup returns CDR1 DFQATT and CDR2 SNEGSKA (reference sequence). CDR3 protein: CSPTSTKGYEQFF. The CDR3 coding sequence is TGCAGTCCGACGAGCACGAAGGGGTATGAGCAGTTCTTC.

CDR3 in amino acids: CASSFTAQDTQYF. In DNA form, the CDR3 reads TGTGCCAGCAGTTTTACAGCACAAGATACGCAGTATTTT. V gene TRBV12-3 or TRBV12-4 combines with J gene TRBJ2-3; D is uncertain. This CDR3 has 13 residues. V shed 3 bases and J shed 5 bases, with 9 bases lying between them.

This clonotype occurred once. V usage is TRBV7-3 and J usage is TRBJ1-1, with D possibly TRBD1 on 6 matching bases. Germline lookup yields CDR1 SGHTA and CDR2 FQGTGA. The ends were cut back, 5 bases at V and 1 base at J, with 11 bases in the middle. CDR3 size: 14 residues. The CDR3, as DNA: TGTGCCAGCAGCGTAGTGGGACAGAACACTGAAGCTTTCTTT. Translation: CASSVVGQNTEAFF.

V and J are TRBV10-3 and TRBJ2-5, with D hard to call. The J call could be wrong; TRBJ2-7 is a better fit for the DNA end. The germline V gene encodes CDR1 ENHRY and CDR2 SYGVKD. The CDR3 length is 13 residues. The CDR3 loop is CAISESAYYEQYF. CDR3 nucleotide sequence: TGTGCCATCAGTGAGTCGGCCTACTACGAGCAGTACTTC.

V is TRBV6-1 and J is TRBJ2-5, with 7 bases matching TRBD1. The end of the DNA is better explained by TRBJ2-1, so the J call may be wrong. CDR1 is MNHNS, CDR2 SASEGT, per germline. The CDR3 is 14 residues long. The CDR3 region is CASRLGQYQETQFF. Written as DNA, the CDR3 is TGTGCCAGCAGGTTGGGACAGTACCAAGAGACCCAGTTCTTC.

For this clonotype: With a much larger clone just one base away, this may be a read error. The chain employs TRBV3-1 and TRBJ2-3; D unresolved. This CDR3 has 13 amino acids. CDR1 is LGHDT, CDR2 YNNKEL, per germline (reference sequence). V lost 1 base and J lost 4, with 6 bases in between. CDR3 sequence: CASSQAGPDTQYF. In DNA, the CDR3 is TGTGCCAGCAGCCAAGCGGGCCCAGATACGCAGTATTTT.